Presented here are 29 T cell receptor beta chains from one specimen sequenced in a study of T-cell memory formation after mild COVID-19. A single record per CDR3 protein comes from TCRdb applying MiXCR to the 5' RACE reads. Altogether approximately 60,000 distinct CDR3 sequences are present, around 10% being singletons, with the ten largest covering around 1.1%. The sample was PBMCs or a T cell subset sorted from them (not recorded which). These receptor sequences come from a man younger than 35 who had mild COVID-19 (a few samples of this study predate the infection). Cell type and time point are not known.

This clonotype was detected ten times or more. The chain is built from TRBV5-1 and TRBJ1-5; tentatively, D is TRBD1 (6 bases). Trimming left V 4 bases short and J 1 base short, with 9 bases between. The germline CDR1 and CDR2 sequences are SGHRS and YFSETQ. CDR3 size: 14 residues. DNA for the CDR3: TGCGCCAGCAGCCCGCAGGGGAGCAATCAGCCCCAGCATTTT. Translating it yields CASSPQGSNQPQHF. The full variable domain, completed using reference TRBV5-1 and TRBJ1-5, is KAGVTQTPRYLIKTRGQQVTLSCSPISGHRSVSWYQQTPGQGLQFLFEYFSETQRNKGNFPGRFSGRQFSNSRSEMNVSTLELGDSALYLCASSPQGSNQPQHFGDGTRLSIL.

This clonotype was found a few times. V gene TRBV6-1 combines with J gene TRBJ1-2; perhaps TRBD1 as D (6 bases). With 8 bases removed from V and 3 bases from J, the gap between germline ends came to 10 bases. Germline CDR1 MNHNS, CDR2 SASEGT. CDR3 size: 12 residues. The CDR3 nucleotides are TGTGCCAGCGGGGACATATACTATGGCTACACCTTC. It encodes CASGDIYYGYTF.

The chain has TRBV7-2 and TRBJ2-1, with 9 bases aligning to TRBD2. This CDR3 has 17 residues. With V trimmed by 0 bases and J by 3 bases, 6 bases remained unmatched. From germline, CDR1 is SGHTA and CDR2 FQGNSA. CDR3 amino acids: CASSLARLAVNYNEQFF. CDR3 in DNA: TGTGCCAGCAGCTTAGCCAGACTAGCGGTTAACTACAATGAGCAGTTCTTC.

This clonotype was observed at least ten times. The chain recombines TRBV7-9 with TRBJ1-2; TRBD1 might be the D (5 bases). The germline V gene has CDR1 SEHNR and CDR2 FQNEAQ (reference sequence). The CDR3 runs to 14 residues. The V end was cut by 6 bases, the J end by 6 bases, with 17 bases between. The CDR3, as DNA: TGTGCCAGCAGGTCCGGGACGGCAACTCATGGCTACACCTTC. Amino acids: CASRSGTATHGYTF.

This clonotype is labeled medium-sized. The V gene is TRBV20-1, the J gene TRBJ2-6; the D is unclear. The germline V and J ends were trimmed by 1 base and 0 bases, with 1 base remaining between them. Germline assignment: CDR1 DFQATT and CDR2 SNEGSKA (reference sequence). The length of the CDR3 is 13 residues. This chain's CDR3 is CSARVSGANVLTF. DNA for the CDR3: TGCAGTGCTAGAGTCTCTGGGGCCAACGTCCTGACTTTC.

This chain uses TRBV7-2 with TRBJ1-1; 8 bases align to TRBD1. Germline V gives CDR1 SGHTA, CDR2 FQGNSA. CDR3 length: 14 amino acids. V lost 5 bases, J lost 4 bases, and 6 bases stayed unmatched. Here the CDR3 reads CASSPQGARTEAFF. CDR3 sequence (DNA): TGTGCCAGCAGCCCCCAGGGGGCGCGCACTGAAGCTTTCTTT.

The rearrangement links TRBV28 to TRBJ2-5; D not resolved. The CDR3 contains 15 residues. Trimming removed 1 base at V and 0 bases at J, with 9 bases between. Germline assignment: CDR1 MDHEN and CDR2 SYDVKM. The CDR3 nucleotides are TGTGCCAGCAGTTTATCTGGCCTCAACCAAGAGACCCAGTACTTC. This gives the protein CASSLSGLNQETQYF.

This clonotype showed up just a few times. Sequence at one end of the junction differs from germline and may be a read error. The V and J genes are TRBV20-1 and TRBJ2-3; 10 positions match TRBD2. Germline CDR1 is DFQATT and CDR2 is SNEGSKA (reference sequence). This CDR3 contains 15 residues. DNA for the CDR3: TGCAGTGCTAGACCCAGCGGGGGGGCCACAGATAAGCAGTATTTT. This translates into CSARPSGGATDKQYF.

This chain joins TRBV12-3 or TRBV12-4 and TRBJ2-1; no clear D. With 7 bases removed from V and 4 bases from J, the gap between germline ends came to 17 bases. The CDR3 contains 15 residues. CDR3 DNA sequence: TGTGCCAGCATGCTACACCCGCCGACTTACAATGAGCAGTTCTTC. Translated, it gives CASMLHPPTYNEQFF.

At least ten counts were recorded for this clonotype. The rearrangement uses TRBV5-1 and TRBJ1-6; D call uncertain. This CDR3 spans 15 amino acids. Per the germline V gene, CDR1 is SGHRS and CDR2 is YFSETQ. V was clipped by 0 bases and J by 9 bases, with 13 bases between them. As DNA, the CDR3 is TGCGCCAGCAGCTTGGGCGTCCCGGCCTCTTCACCCCTCCACTTT. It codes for CASSLGVPASSPLHF. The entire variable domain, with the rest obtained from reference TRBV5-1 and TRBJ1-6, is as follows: KAGVTQTPRYLIKTRGQQVTLSCSPISGHRSVSWYQQTPGQGLQFLFEYFSETQRNKGNFPGRFSGRQFSNSRSEMNVSTLELGDSALYLCASSLGVPASSPLHFGNGTRLTVT.

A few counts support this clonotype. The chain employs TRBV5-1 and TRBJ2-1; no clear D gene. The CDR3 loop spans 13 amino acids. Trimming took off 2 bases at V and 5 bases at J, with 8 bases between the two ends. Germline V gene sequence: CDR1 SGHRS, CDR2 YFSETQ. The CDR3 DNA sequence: TGCGCCAGCAGCTTCAGACAAAACAATGAGCAGTTCTTC. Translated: CASSFRQNNEQFF.

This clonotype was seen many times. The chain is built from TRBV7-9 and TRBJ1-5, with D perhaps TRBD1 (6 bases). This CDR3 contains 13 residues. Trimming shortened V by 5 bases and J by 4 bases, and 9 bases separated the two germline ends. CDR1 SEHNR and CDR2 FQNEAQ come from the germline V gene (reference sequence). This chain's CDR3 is CASSTQGNQPQHF. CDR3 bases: TGTGCCAGCAGCACCCAGGGGAATCAGCCCCAGCATTTT.

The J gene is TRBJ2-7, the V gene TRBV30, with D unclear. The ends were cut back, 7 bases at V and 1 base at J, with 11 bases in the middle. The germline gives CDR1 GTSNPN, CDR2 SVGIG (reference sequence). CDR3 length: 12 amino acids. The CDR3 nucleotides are TGTGCCTTTGGCCCTTCGTCCTACGAGCAGTACTTC. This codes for CAFGPSSYEQYF.

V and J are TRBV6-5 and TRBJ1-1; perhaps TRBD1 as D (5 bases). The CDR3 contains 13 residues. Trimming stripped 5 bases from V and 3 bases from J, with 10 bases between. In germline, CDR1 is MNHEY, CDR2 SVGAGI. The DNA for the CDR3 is TGTGCCAGCAGTGGCGACAGACACACTGAAGCTTTCTTT. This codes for CASSGDRHTEAFF.

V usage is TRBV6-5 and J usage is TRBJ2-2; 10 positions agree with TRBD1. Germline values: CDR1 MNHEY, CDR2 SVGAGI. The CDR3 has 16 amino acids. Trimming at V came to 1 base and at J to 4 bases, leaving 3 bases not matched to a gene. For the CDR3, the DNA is TGTGCCAGCAGTTACTTCGGGACAGGGGCCACCGGGGAGCTGTTTTTT. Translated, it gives CASSYFGTGATGELFF.

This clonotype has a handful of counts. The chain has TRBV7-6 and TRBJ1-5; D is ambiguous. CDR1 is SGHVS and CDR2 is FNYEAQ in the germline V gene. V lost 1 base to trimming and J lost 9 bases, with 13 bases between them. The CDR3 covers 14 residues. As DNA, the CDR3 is TGTGCCAGCAGCTTAGAGGACGGGCGTGGGCCCCAGCATTTT. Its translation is CASSLEDGRGPQHF.

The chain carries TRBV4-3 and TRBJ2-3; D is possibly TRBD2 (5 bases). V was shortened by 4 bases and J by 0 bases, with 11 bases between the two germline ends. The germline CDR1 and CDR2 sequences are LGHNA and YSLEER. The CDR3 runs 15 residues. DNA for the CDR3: TGCGCCAGCAGCCTCCTAGCTGGTAGCACAGATACGCAGTATTTT. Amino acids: CASSLLAGSTDTQYF.

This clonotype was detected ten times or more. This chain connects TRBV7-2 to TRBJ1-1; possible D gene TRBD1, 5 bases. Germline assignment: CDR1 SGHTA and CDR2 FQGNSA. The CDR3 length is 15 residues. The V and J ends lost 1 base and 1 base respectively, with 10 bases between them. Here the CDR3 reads CASSLVAGPNTEAFF. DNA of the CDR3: TGTGCCAGCAGCTTAGTAGCAGGGCCGAACACTGAAGCTTTCTTT.

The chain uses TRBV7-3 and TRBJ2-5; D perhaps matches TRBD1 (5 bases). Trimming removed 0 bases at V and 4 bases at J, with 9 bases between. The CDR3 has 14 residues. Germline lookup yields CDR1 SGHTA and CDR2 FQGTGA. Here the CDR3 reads CASSLTGLTETQYF. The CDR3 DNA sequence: TGTGCCAGCAGCTTAACGGGGCTAACAGAGACCCAGTACTTC.

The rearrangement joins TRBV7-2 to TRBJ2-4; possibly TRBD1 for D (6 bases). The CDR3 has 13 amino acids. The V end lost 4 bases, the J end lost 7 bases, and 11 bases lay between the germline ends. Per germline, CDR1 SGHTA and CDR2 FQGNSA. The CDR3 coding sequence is TGTGCCAGCAGCTCTGGACAGCATAACATTCAGTACTTC. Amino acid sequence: CASSSGQHNIQYF.

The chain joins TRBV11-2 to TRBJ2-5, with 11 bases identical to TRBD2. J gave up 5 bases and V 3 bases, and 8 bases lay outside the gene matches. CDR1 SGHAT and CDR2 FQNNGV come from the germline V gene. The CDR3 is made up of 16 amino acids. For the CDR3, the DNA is TGTGCCAGCAGCTTGAATAGCGGGGGGGCCGGGGAGACCCAGTACTTC. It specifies CASSLNSGGAGETQYF.

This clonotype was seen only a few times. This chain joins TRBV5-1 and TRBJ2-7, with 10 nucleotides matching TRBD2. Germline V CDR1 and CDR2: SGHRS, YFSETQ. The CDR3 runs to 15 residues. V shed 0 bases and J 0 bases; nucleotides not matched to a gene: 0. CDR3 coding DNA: TGCGCCAGCAGCTTGGGACTAGCGGGCTCCTACGAGCAGTACTTC. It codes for CASSLGLAGSYEQYF.

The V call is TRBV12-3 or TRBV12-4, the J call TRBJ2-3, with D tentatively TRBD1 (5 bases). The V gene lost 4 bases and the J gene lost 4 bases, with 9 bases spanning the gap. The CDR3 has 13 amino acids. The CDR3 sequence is CASSWAGPDTQYF. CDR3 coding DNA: TGTGCCAGCAGTTGGGCAGGGCCAGATACGCAGTATTTT.

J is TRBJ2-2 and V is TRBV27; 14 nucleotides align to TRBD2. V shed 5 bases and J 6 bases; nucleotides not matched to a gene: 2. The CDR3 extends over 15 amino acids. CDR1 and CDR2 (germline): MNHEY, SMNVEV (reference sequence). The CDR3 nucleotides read TGTGCCAGCAGTAGACTAGCGGGGGGGCCCGGGGAGCTGTTTTTT. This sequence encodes CASSRLAGGPGELFF.

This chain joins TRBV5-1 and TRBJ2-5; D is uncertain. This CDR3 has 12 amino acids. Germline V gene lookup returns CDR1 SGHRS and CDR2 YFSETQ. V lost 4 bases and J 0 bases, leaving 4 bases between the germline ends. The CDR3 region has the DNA TGCGCCAGCAGCCGGTACCAAGAGACCCAGTACTTC. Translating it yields CASSRYQETQYF.

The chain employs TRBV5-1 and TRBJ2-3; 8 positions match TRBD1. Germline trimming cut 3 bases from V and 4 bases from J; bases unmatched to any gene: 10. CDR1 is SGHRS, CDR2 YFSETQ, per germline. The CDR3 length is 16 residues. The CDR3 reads CASSWAAGGPPDTQYF. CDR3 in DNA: TGCGCCAGCAGCTGGGCGGCAGGGGGCCCCCCAGATACGCAGTATTTT.

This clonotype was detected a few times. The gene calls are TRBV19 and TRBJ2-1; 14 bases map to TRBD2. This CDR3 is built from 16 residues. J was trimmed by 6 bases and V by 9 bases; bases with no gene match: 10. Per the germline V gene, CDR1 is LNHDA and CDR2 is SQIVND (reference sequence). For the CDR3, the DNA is TGTGCCAGCGATAGACCGGGACTAGCGGGGGTCAATGAGCAGTTCTTC. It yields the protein CASDRPGLAGVNEQFF.

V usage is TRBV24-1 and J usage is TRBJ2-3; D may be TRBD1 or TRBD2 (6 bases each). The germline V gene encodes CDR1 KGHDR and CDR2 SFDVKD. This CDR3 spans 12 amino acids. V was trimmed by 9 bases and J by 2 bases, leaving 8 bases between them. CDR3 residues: CATGGLTDTQYF. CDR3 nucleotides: TGTGCCACCGGGGGGCTCACAGATACGCAGTATTTT.

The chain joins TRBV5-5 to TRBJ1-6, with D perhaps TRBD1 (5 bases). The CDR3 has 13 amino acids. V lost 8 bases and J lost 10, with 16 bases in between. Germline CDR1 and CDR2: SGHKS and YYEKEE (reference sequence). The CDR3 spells CASGGGPESPLHF. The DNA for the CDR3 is TGTGCCAGTGGGGGGGGACCCGAGTCACCCCTCCACTTT.